Listed here are 27 T cell receptor beta chains from one sample, sequenced in a study of T cells in tumors after PD-1 blockade. TCRdb's copy holds only in-frame clones and misses some; the assay was immunoSEQ multiplex PCR. The sample records approximately 46,000 clones, about four fifths being singletons. The sequencing here drew on PBMCs, taken before anti-PD-1 treatment. All receptors come from a human donor with basal cell carcinoma.

This chain uses TRBV5-1 with TRBJ2-1, with 7 bases aligning to TRBD2. CDR1 and CDR2 (germline): SGHRS, YFSETQ. Trimming cost V 3 bases and J 8 bases; bases outside gene matches: 11. The CDR3 is 15 amino acids. CDR3 sequence: CASSSTGREGDEQFF. The CDR3 bases are TGCGCCAGCAGCTCGACCGGCAGGGAGGGAGATGAGCAGTTCTTC.

This chain joins TRBV4-1 and TRBJ2-7; the match to TRBD2 covers 8 bases. The CDR3 consists of 14 residues. V lost 4 bases to trimming and J lost 5 bases; unmatched junction nucleotides: 7. Per germline, CDR1 MGHRA and CDR2 YSYEKL. CDR3 nucleotide sequence: TGCGCCAGCAGCCCTACCGGACTAGCTGACGAGCAGTACTTC. Translating it yields CASSPTGLADEQYF.

This clone was observed once. This chain's CDR3 is CASSLAGQGGETQYF. CDR3 bases: TGTGCCAGCAGTTTGGCGGGACAGGGAGGCGAGACCCAGTACTTC. This chain connects TRBV28 to TRBJ2-5; 9 bases align to TRBD1. The trim removed 3 bases at V and 5 bases at J, leaving 7 bases unmatched. The CDR3 is 15 amino acids. Per germline, CDR1 MDHEN and CDR2 SYDVKM.

V is TRBV5-1 and J is TRBJ2-4; 9 positions agree with TRBD2. The trim removed 7 bases at V and 2 bases at J, leaving 19 bases unmatched. The germline gives CDR1 SGHRS, CDR2 YFSETQ. There are 19 residues in the CDR3. CDR3 nucleotides: TGCGCCAGCTCCCTGCGGGTGGGAGCTAGCGGGGTATCCAAAAACATTCAGTACTTC. This translates into CASSLRVGASGVSKNIQYF.

The chain employs TRBV7-2 and TRBJ1-2, with a tentative D call TRBD1 (6 bases). Trimming took 3 bases from V and 8 from J, leaving 19 bases between them. CDR1 and CDR2 from the germline V gene are SGHTA and FQGNSA. The CDR3 is 15 residues long. CDR3: CASSFPRGQGGGYTF. For the CDR3, the DNA is TGTGCCAGCAGCTTCCCCCGGGGGCAGGGCGGCGGCTACACCTTC.

V and J are TRBV5-4 and TRBJ2-3; 9 bases align to TRBD2. V shed 0 bases and J 3 bases; nucleotides not matched to a gene: 5. Germline V gene sequence: CDR1 SGHNT, CDR2 YYREEE (reference sequence). There are 16 residues in the CDR3. CDR3 in DNA: TGTGCCAGCAGCTTGGATGGCCTAGCGGGGACAGATACGCAGTATTTT. Protein sequence: CASSLDGLAGTDTQYF.

The chain couples TRBV28 to TRBJ1-1, with a possible D match to TRBD1 (5 bases). The CDR3 sequence is 12 residues long. Trimming removed 6 bases at V and 1 base at J, with 6 bases between. Per germline, CDR1 MDHEN and CDR2 SYDVKM. CDR3 region: CASRQGNTEAFF. The DNA for the CDR3 is TGTGCCAGCAGGCAGGGGAACACTGAAGCTTTCTTT.

The chain has TRBV5-5 and TRBJ2-2; maybe TRBD2 (6 bases). V shed 3 bases and J shed 4 bases, with 16 bases lying between them. The CDR3 extends over 16 amino acids. Germline-derived CDR1 and CDR2 are SGHKS and YYEKEE (reference sequence). This CDR3 reads CASSSLGGFSTGELFF. CDR3 DNA sequence: TGTGCCAGCAGCTCCCTGGGGGGATTCAGCACCGGGGAGCTGTTTTTT.

This clone was picked up one time. This sequence joins TRBV30 and TRBJ1-5; D unresolved. The V gene's germline CDR1 is GTSNPN and CDR2 SVGIG (reference sequence). V was pared by 4 bases and J by 4 bases, with 8 bases between. The CDR3 sequence is 12 residues long. CDR3 bases: TGTGCCTGGAAGGTGGGGAATCAGCCCCAGCATTTT. It encodes CAWKVGNQPQHF.

The chain carries TRBV12-5 and TRBJ1-1; a weak D match, TRBD1 (6 bases). Between the trimmed V and J ends, which lost 0 bases and 0 bases, there was a span of 8 bases. Per germline, CDR1 LGHNT and CDR2 FRNRAP. The CDR3 length is 15 residues. The CDR3 spells CASGLVPGVNTEAFF. CDR3 bases: TGTGCTAGTGGTTTGGTGCCAGGGGTGAACACTGAAGCTTTCTTT.

Only one count was recorded for this clone. CDR3 in DNA: TGCGCCAGCAGCTTGGATGTAGCGGGGGGGCAAGAGACCCAGTACTTC. Translated, it gives CASSLDVAGGQETQYF. This sequence joins TRBV5-1 and TRBJ2-5; 11 nucleotides align to TRBD2. With V trimmed by 0 bases and J by 2 bases, 3 bases remained unmatched. The CDR3 contains 16 residues. Germline V gene data show CDR1 as SGHRS and CDR2 as YFSETQ. Variable domain in full (rest from reference TRBV5-1 and TRBJ2-5): KAGVTQTPRYLIKTRGQQVTLSCSPISGHRSVSWYQQTPGQGLQFLFEYFSETQRNKGNFPGRFSGRQFSNSRSEMNVSTLELGDSALYLCASSLDVAGGQETQYFGPGTRLLVL.

The chain employs TRBV19 and TRBJ1-2, with D perhaps matching TRBD1 (5 bases). V was shortened by 10 bases and J by 2 bases, with 14 bases between the two germline ends. This CDR3 is built from 13 residues. The germline gives CDR1 LNHDA, CDR2 SQIVND (reference sequence). The chain's CDR3 is CATTGLRNYGYTF. In DNA, the CDR3 is TGTGCCACTACGGGGCTAAGGAACTATGGCTACACCTTC.

The V and J genes are TRBV2 and TRBJ2-4, with no clear D. V was shortened by 3 bases and J by 0 bases, with 9 bases between the two germline ends. The CDR3 runs to 15 residues. CDR1 and CDR2 (germline): SNHLY, FYNNEI. DNA of the CDR3: TGTGCCAGCAGTGACAGGTTATTAGCCAAAAACATTCAGTACTTC. Protein: CASSDRLLAKNIQYF.

This chain uses TRBV2 with TRBJ2-3; no definite D call. Germline lookup yields CDR1 SNHLY and CDR2 FYNNEI. The length of the CDR3 is 14 residues. Trimming removed 7 bases at V and 5 bases at J, with 16 bases between. Written as DNA, the CDR3 is TGTGCCAGCAAATGGAGAGCCCTGGTAGATACGCAGTATTTT. Translation gives CASKWRALVDTQYF.

The chain combines TRBV6-7 with TRBJ1-6; 11 nucleotides line up with TRBD1. TRBV6-7 is known as an ORF, though its function is uncertain. V trimming: 3 bases; J trimming: 10 bases; junction bases outside the gene matches: 8. The CDR3 covers 16 residues. The CDR3 coding sequence is TGTGCCAGCAGTTATCCGGGACAGGGGGGTTGGTCACCCCTCCACTTT. Its translation: CASSYPGQGGWSPLHF.

This clone was seen once. V usage is TRBV20-1 and J usage is TRBJ2-3; D not resolved. Germline values: CDR1 DFQATT, CDR2 SNEGSKA (reference sequence). The CDR3 length is 11 residues. V dropped 4 bases and J dropped 8 bases, with 10 bases sitting between them. CDR3 sequence (DNA): TGCAGTGCTACCGACGGCCCTACGCAGTATTTT. Translating it yields CSATDGPTQYF.

This clone was seen once. The gene calls are TRBV2 and TRBJ1-2, with 8 bases that match TRBD1. The CDR3 sequence is 13 residues long. J was trimmed by 2 bases and V by 6 bases; bases with no gene match: 2. Germline assignment: CDR1 SNHLY and CDR2 FYNNEI. CDR3 amino acids: CASSGTGNYGYTF. The DNA for the CDR3 is TGTGCCAGCAGCGGGACAGGAAACTATGGCTACACCTTC.

The V gene is TRBV28, the J gene TRBJ2-1; 8 bases are a match to TRBD2. Losses at the gene ends were 6 bases for V and 0 bases for J; bases not matched to a gene: 7. This CDR3 region has 16 residues. Germline values: CDR1 MDHEN, CDR2 SYDVKM. This chain's CDR3 is CASRSLAGGSYNEQFF. The CDR3 coding sequence is TGTGCCAGCAGGTCCCTCGCGGGAGGCTCCTACAATGAGCAGTTCTTC. Using reference TRBV28 and TRBJ2-1 for the parts outside the CDR3, the full variable domain is DVKVTQSSRYLVKRTGEKVFLECVQDMDHENMFWYRQDPGLGLRLIYFSYDVKMKEKGDIPEGYSVSREKKERFSLILESASTNQTSMYLCASRSLAGGSYNEQFFGPGTRLTVL.

The CDR3 region is CASGTLTPWGYNEQFF. The CDR3 nucleotides are TGTGCCAGTGGGACTCTTACCCCCTGGGGCTACAATGAGCAGTTCTTC. This chain uses TRBV19 with TRBJ2-1, with D perhaps TRBD2 (6 bases). Trimming removed 8 bases at V and 3 bases at J, with 20 bases between. The CDR3 length is 16 residues. From germline, CDR1 is LNHDA and CDR2 SQIVND (reference sequence).

The chain is built from TRBV6-6 and TRBJ1-3; D gene uncertain. The V gene's germline CDR1 is MNHNY and CDR2 SVGAGI (reference sequence). The CDR3 has 15 residues. V lost 4 bases and J lost 0, with 10 bases in between. The CDR3 DNA sequence: TGTGCCAGCAGTTTCGACCGTGCCTCTGGAAACACCATATATTTT. This gives the protein CASSFDRASGNTIYF.

The V and J genes are TRBV9 and TRBJ2-3; unclear D gene. CDR3 size: 11 residues. V lost 3 bases, J lost 6 bases, and 5 bases lay in between. CDR1 SGDLS and CDR2 YYNGEE come from the germline V gene. CDR3: CASSAADTQYF. The CDR3, as DNA: TGTGCCAGCAGCGCTGCGGATACGCAGTATTTT.

The V and J genes are TRBV6-6 and TRBJ2-7; TRBD1 aligns across 9 bases. The junction had 9 bases not matched to a gene; V was cut back by 4 bases and J by 5 bases. Looked up from germline, CDR1 is MNHNY and CDR2 is SVGAGI (reference sequence). CDR3 size: 15 residues. The CDR3 DNA sequence: TGTGCCAGCAGTTCCCCACAGGGGGCGAATCACGAGCAGTACTTC. It translates to CASSSPQGANHEQYF.

The chain carries TRBV5-1 and TRBJ2-1; 10 bases match TRBD2. The CDR3 sequence is 15 residues long. V lost 4 bases to trimming and J lost 4 bases; unmatched junction nucleotides: 5. Germline-derived CDR1 and CDR2 are SGHRS and YFSETQ. The CDR3 sequence: CASSIRTSGYNEQFF. CDR3 DNA: TGCGCCAGCAGCATTCGGACTAGCGGATACAATGAGCAGTTCTTC.

The gene calls are TRBV5-5 and TRBJ1-2; D gene uncertain. The ends were cut back, 5 bases at V and 7 bases at J, with 18 bases in the middle. Germline V gene lookup returns CDR1 SGHKS and CDR2 YYEKEE (reference sequence). The CDR3 has 14 residues. The DNA of the CDR3 is TGTGCCAGCAGGGGCGGTCTCCAGTCCTTTGGCTACACCTTC. Translated, it gives CASRGGLQSFGYTF.

The J gene is TRBJ2-1, the V gene TRBV9; the match to TRBD2 covers 13 bases. Germline CDR1 reads SGDLS; CDR2 reads YYNGEE. This CDR3 has 16 residues. V trimming: 4 bases; J trimming: 9 bases; junction bases outside the gene matches: 10. Here the CDR3 DNA reads TGTGCCAGCAGCCCCCAACTAGCGGGGGGGCTCGGTGAGCAGTTCTTC. Residues: CASSPQLAGGLGEQFF.

This chain uses TRBV5-4 with TRBJ1-2; D may be TRBD1 (5 bases). Germline lookup yields CDR1 SGHNT and CDR2 YYREEE (reference sequence). CDR3 length: 15 residues. Trimming left V 2 bases short and J 3 bases short, with 14 bases between. The CDR3 loop is CASSLGRGRDYGYTF. In nucleotides, the CDR3 is TGTGCCAGCAGCTTAGGGCGGGGCAGGGACTATGGCTACACCTTC. Together with reference TRBV5-4 and TRBJ1-2, the CDR3 gives the full variable domain: ETGVTQSPTHLIKTRGQQVTLRCSSQSGHNTVSWYQQALGQGPQFIFQYYREEENGRGNFPPRFSGLQFPNYSSELNVNALELDDSALYLCASSLGRGRDYGYTFGSGTRLTVV.

This clone was seen only once. The chain couples TRBV6-6 to TRBJ1-1; unclear D gene. Looked up from germline, CDR1 is MNHNY and CDR2 is SVGAGI (reference sequence). The CDR3 spans 15 residues. V gave up 6 bases and J gave up 0 bases, with 14 bases separating them. Here the CDR3 DNA reads TGTGCCAGCAGGGGCCAATCCGGGGTGAACACTGAAGCTTTCTTT. Translated: CASRGQSGVNTEAFF.